These 26 T cell receptor beta chains were sequenced from one sample in a study of T-cell memory formation after mild COVID-19. TCRdb re-analysed the 5' RACE reads in MiXCR, keeping a single row per CDR3 protein. Of over 350,000 distinct CDR3 sequences listed, 15% to 20% are singletons. The source material was PBMCs or a T cell subset sorted from them (not recorded which). The receptor set was obtained from a man aged 18 to 30 who had mild COVID-19 (a few samples of this study predate the infection). Cell type and time point are not known.

There are a few counts of this clonotype. V gene TRBV20-1 combines with J gene TRBJ2-1; D call uncertain. Germline V gene lookup returns CDR1 DFQATT and CDR2 SNEGSKA (reference sequence). V lost 1 base and J 6 bases, leaving 10 bases between the germline ends. The length of the CDR3 is 13 residues. DNA of the CDR3: TGCAGTGCTAGAGGGCGGACCGTCAATGAGCAGTTCTTC. This codes for CSARGRTVNEQFF.

The V gene is TRBV7-3, the J gene TRBJ2-2; no clear D gene. Germline V gene data show CDR1 as SGHTA and CDR2 as FQGTGA. V was clipped by 1 base and J by 1 base, with 10 bases between them. The CDR3 length is 16 residues. CDR3 bases: TGTGCCAGCAGCTTAAGTGGGCGCGAGAACACCGGGGAGCTGTTTTTT. Protein sequence: CASSLSGRENTGELFF.

This sequence joins TRBV20-1 and TRBJ1-3; 8 positions agree with TRBD1. The CDR3 has 13 residues. The ends lost 5 bases at V and 2 bases at J; junction bases unmatched: 2. Looked up from germline, CDR1 is DFQATT and CDR2 is SNEGSKA (reference sequence). DNA of the CDR3: TGCAGTGCTGGACAGGGTGCTGGAAACACCATATATTTT. It translates to CSAGQGAGNTIYF.

The V and J genes are TRBV10-3 and TRBJ2-7, with 12 bases matching TRBD2. The V gene end was trimmed by 6 bases and the J gene end by 1 base; junction bases not matched to a gene: 4. CDR1 and CDR2 (germline): ENHRY, SYGVKD. The CDR3 runs to 15 residues. The CDR3 is CAIRASGGVSYEQYV. The CDR3 bases are TGTGCCATCAGGGCTAGCGGGGGGGTGTCCTACGAGCAGTACGTC.

This clonotype was found a few times. The chain combines TRBV7-9 with TRBJ1-6; 7 bases align to TRBD1. CDR1 is SEHNR, CDR2 FQNEAQ, per germline (reference sequence). Trimming removed 8 bases from V and 5 bases from J; junction bases left unmatched: 0. The CDR3 contains 12 residues. The CDR3 region is CASGQDNSPLHF. CDR3 coding DNA: TGTGCCAGCGGACAGGATAATTCACCCCTCCACTTT.

The rearrangement links TRBV25-1 to TRBJ2-3; D gene unclear. Germline assignment: CDR1 MGHDK and CDR2 SYGVNS. Trimming took off 4 bases at V and 2 bases at J, with 10 bases between the two ends. The CDR3 runs 14 residues. CDR3 nucleotides: TGTGCCAGCAGTGGGAGACATTTCACAGATACGCAGTATTTT. This translates into CASSGRHFTDTQYF.

The rearrangement uses TRBV18 and TRBJ2-7; unclear D gene. V was trimmed by 3 bases and J by 6 bases, leaving 12 bases between them. The CDR3 sequence is 13 residues long. From germline, CDR1 is KGHSH and CDR2 LQKENI. The CDR3 loop reads CASSPLRVGEQYF. The CDR3 DNA follows: TGTGCCAGCTCACCCCTCCGGGTAGGCGAGCAGTACTTC.

V and J are TRBV25-1 and TRBJ1-1; D is perhaps TRBD1 (5 bases). Germline CDR1 is MGHDK and CDR2 is SYGVNS. With 5 bases removed from V and 5 bases from J, the gap between germline ends came to 15 bases. CDR3 length: 14 amino acids. The CDR3 DNA reads as TGTGCCAGCAGTCCCGCGGGGGTGAGAACTGAAGCTTTCTTT. Amino acid sequence: CASSPAGVRTEAFF.

The chain combines TRBV28 with TRBJ1-2; 8 bases line up with TRBD1. Looked up from germline, CDR1 is MDHEN and CDR2 is SYDVKM. This CDR3 contains 14 residues. The V and J ends lost 5 bases and 4 bases, in that order; junction bases with no gene match: 6. The CDR3 sequence is CASSDTTGAYGYTF. In DNA form, the CDR3 reads TGTGCCAGCAGTGACACGACAGGGGCCTATGGCTACACCTTC.

The chain recombines TRBV6-6 with TRBJ1-1; D is undetermined. The germline V and J ends were trimmed by 4 bases and 4 bases, with 10 bases remaining between them. From germline, CDR1 is MNHNY and CDR2 SVGAGI (reference sequence). The CDR3 runs 13 residues. In nucleotides, the CDR3 is TGTGCCAGCAGTTCGGGAGGATTCACTGAAGCTTTCTTT. Translation: CASSSGGFTEAFF.

This clonotype was seen more than once but under ten times. The chain links TRBV6-2 or TRBV6-3 to TRBJ2-1; D remains unclear. Trimming left V 0 bases short and J 4 bases short, with 10 bases between. Per germline, CDR1 MNHEY and CDR2 SVGEGT. The CDR3 sequence is 15 residues long. The CDR3 loop reads CASSYSVVEYNEQFF. In DNA form, the CDR3 reads TGTGCCAGCAGTTACTCAGTAGTCGAGTACAATGAGCAGTTCTTC.

The V gene is TRBV3-1, the J gene TRBJ2-3, with TRBD2 matching 12 bases. There are 16 residues in the CDR3. Germline V gene data show CDR1 as LGHDT and CDR2 as YNNKEL (reference sequence). The V segment lost 3 bases and the J segment 2 bases; nucleotides outside the gene matches: 3. The DNA for the CDR3 is TGTGCCAGCAGCCAGGGGACTAGCGGGTACACAGATACGCAGTATTTT. Protein sequence: CASSQGTSGYTDTQYF.

This clonotype was observed a few times. CDR3 coding DNA: TGCAGTGCTAGCTCGGGAAGGGACACCGGGGAGCTGTTTTTT. This translates into CSASSGRDTGELFF. V and J are TRBV20-1 and TRBJ2-2; weak D call: TRBD2 (5 bases). Trimming took off 3 bases at V and 3 bases at J, with 11 bases between the two ends. The germline V gene encodes CDR1 DFQATT and CDR2 SNEGSKA (reference sequence). The CDR3 spans 14 residues.

This clonotype was counted between two and nine times. V gene TRBV20-1 combines with J gene TRBJ1-6; no clear D gene. The V end lost 6 bases, the J end lost 8 bases, and 17 bases lay between the germline ends. CDR1 and CDR2 (germline): DFQATT, SNEGSKA (reference sequence). CDR3 length equals 14 residues. CDR3 in DNA: TGCAGTGCCGATGGGAGGTCCACCTATTCACCCCTCCACTTT. As protein: CSADGRSTYSPLHF.

This clonotype appeared a few times. The chain uses TRBV2 and TRBJ2-7; no definite D call. V lost 7 bases, J lost 0 bases, and 7 bases lay in between. The CDR3 is made up of 12 amino acids. CDR1 is SNHLY and CDR2 is FYNNEI in the germline V gene. The CDR3: CASISPSYEQYF. CDR3 sequence (DNA): TGTGCCAGCATTAGCCCCTCCTACGAGCAGTACTTC.

This clonotype was seen a handful of times. The chain uses TRBV7-2 and TRBJ1-5; unclear D gene. This CDR3 has 17 residues. V lost 3 bases, J lost 5 bases, and 20 bases lay in between. Germline values: CDR1 SGHTA, CDR2 FQGNSA. CDR3 sequence (DNA): TGTGCCAGCAGCTTGCGTAGTAGGAGGCATAAGGATCAGCCCCAGCATTTT. Its protein product is CASSLRSRRHKDQPQHF.

This clonotype appeared many times. This chain uses TRBV5-1 with TRBJ1-6; 7 nucleotides line up with TRBD1. V trimming: 1 base; J trimming: 8 bases; junction bases outside the gene matches: 3. The CDR3 sequence is 14 residues long. The germline gives CDR1 SGHRS, CDR2 YFSETQ. CDR3 in amino acids: CASSLITGDSPLHF. The CDR3 DNA is TGCGCCAGCAGCTTGATCACAGGGGATTCACCCCTCCACTTT.

On this clonotype itself: Germline is not matched at one junction end, which may reflect a read error. This chain uses TRBV12-3 or TRBV12-4 with TRBJ2-3; 8 bases fit TRBD2. This CDR3 has 14 residues. CDR3 in amino acids: CASRLAGSTDTQYF. The CDR3 DNA reads TGTGCCAGCAGGTTAGCGGGGAGCACAGATACGCAGTATTTT.

This clonotype was counted ten times or more. The chain couples TRBV5-1 to TRBJ2-3; the match to TRBD2 covers 10 bases. The CDR3 consists of 16 residues. The V gene end was trimmed by 6 bases and the J gene end by 6 bases; junction bases not matched to a gene: 13. Per the germline V gene, CDR1 is SGHRS and CDR2 is YFSETQ. The DNA for the CDR3 is TGCGCCAGCACTGACGCTCTAGCGGGGGTTCCGGATACGCAGTATTTT. As protein: CASTDALAGVPDTQYF.

This clonotype has a count of ten or more. The chain combines TRBV5-1 with TRBJ2-3, with 7 bases lining up with TRBD1. Unmatched junction bases numbered 11, after V lost 4 bases and J lost 6 bases. CDR3 length: 15 amino acids. Germline-derived CDR1 and CDR2 are SGHRS and YFSETQ. The CDR3 DNA is TGCGCCAGCAGCCTCGGGACAGCAACATCTGATACGCAGTATTTT. Amino acids: CASSLGTATSDTQYF.

This clonotype was counted between two and nine times. This chain connects TRBV14 to TRBJ1-6, with D possibly being TRBD1 (6 bases). CDR3 size: 18 residues. The V end was cut by 0 bases, the J end by 5 bases, with 17 bases between. Germline values: CDR1 SGHDN, CDR2 FVKESK. CDR3 in amino acids: CASSQEFGLQGHNSPLHF. DNA for the CDR3: TGTGCCAGCAGCCAAGAGTTCGGCTTGCAGGGGCATAATTCACCCCTCCACTTT.

The chain uses TRBV9 and TRBJ2-4; TRBD1 might be the D (5 bases). CDR1 and CDR2 from the germline V gene are SGDLS and YYNGEE. The CDR3 runs to 12 residues. Trimming removed 2 bases from V and 8 bases from J, with 8 bases in between. The CDR3 sequence is CASSVLGDIQYF. The CDR3 nucleotides are TGTGCCAGCAGCGTGCTAGGGGACATTCAGTACTTC.

V gene TRBV2 combines with J gene TRBJ2-2; D gene unclear. Trimming pared 4 bases from V and 5 bases from J, leaving 14 bases between. Germline V CDR1 and CDR2: SNHLY, FYNNEI. This CDR3 has 15 residues. The CDR3: CASSVRLGRTGELFF. CDR3 DNA sequence: TGTGCCAGCAGTGTGAGACTGGGAAGGACCGGGGAGCTGTTTTTT.

The genes are TRBV5-1 and TRBJ2-2; D may be TRBD2 (5 bases). The CDR3 totals 14 residues. Germline CDR1 and CDR2: SGHRS and YFSETQ. V gave up 0 bases and J gave up 7 bases, with 10 bases separating them. The CDR3 DNA reads TGCGCCAGCAGCTTGGCCGGGGTGGACGGGGAGCTGTTTTTT. It is translated as CASSLAGVDGELFF. Full variable domain (remainder filled in from reference TRBV5-1 and TRBJ2-2): KAGVTQTPRYLIKTRGQQVTLSCSPISGHRSVSWYQQTPGQGLQFLFEYFSETQRNKGNFPGRFSGRQFSNSRSEMNVSTLELGDSALYLCASSLAGVDGELFFGEGSRLTVL.

The chain has TRBV15 and TRBJ2-7, with 7 positions matching TRBD1. The CDR3 is 13 amino acids. Germline V gene sequence: CDR1 LNHNV, CDR2 YYDKDF (reference sequence). The ends lost 8 bases at V and 5 bases at J; junction bases unmatched: 9. Written as DNA, the CDR3 is TGTGCCACCGGACGGGACAGCCACGACGAGCAGTACGTC. Its protein product is CATGRDSHDEQYV.

The V call is TRBV6-5, the J call TRBJ2-1; 7 nucleotides line up with TRBD1. The V segment lost 5 bases and the J segment 5 bases; nucleotides outside the gene matches: 3. This CDR3 spans 13 amino acids. Germline V gene data show CDR1 as MNHEY and CDR2 as SVGAGI. The CDR3 is CASSRDSHNEQFF. The CDR3 bases are TGTGCCAGCAGTCGGGACAGCCACAATGAGCAGTTCTTC.